This record looks at one T cell receptor beta chain sequence and its context. Its specificity is not known. There are 16 residues in the CDR3. V was clipped by 0 bases and J by 0 bases, with 9 bases between them. Germline values: CDR1 LNHNV, CDR2 YYDKDF (reference sequence). The PCR contained 60 Vbeta and 13 Jbeta primers. Libraries were prepared by immunoSEQ multiplex PCR; TCRdb keeps only in-frame clonotypes and omits some of them. The sample records under 85,000 clones, 75% to 80% being singletons. The data are from a study of cytomegalovirus exposure and HLA in healthy donors. Study overall: Prior work identified more than 90 million unique TCR beta sequences in some 180 million T cells. Regarding the study as a whole: Indistinguishable V segments such as TRBV6-2 and TRBV6-3 were excluded. The investigators catalogued 150 or so TCR beta chains as cytomegalovirus-associated. Per a prior analysis, the majority of TCR beta V segments were productive roughly 90% or roughly 30% of the time.

J is TRBJ1-3 and V is TRBV15; a weak D match, TRBD1 (6 bases). Sequencing input: PBMCs. This sequence was found in a man between 18 and 29 years old in good health and CMV-seronegative. CDR3 sequence (DNA): TGTGCCACCAGCAGAGATGTGGGGGCCTCTGGAAACACCATATATTTT. Protein: CATSRDVGASGNTIYF.